The subject of this entry is one T cell receptor beta chain. The sample is drawn from a study of blood T cell repertoires in COVID-19. Whole-study context: COVID-19 samples, acute and convalescent, were from the United States, Italy and Spain. Sources were T cells, B-cell-depleted T cells, or PBMCs; the material itself was cDNA or gDNA.

Original handling: Estimated nucleated cell counts came from reference gene primer amplification. Sequencing was performed with immunoSEQ multiplex PCR; in TCRdb, only in-frame clones are kept and a portion is missing. The V and J calls and clone size come from that table; D and trimming were worked out from the DNA. The data show about 180,000 clones, roughly 75% seen once. Germline lookup yields CDR1 MNHEY and CDR2 SVGAGI. This CDR3 is 14 amino acids long. V was pared by 7 bases and J by 0 bases, with 12 bases between. This clonotype was sampled from a man between 65 and 85 years old with active or convalescent COVID-19. The sequencing input was peripheral blood. V gene TRBV6-5 combines with J gene TRBJ1-2, with no clear D. The CDR3 DNA reads TGTGCCAGCACCAGGCCGTTAGCTAACTATGGCTACACCTTC. The encoded protein is CASTRPLANYGYTF.